Listed below are T cell receptor beta chains from one sample, sequenced in a study of shared clonotypes between healthy human individuals. TCRdb's table, derived via immunoSEQ multiplex PCR, lists solely in-frame clones and lacks some. Of approximately 1,500,000 clones in the sample, 95% to 97% were seen once. Sequencing input: naive CD4+ T cells sorted from blood. Every receptor here comes from a man aged 30 to 39 in good health. CDR3s include the opening cysteine and the closing phenylalanine or tryptophan. The D gene is left open where the match is weak. Clone size is not always given. Where it is, it says once, few, many or a class for expanded clones.

d_call j_call v_call clone_size cdr3_nt cdr3_aa
NA TRBJ1-2 TRBV28 NA TGTGCCATCCTTCCTGGCGCTGGAGGGAACTATGGCTACACCTTC CAILPGAGGNYGYTF
NA TRBJ2-7 TRBV9 NA TGTGCCAGCAGCCCCGGACCTAGCTCCTACGAGCAGTACTTC CASSPGPSSYEQYF
TRBD1 TRBJ2-5 TRBV5-4 NA TGTGCCAGCAGCTCAGGGGGCGGGAAAGGAGAGACCCAGTACTTC CASSSGGGKGETQYF
NA TRBJ2-1 TRBV28 NA TGTGCCAGCAGTTTCGTCAGGCCCGCCCATGAGCAGTTCTTC CASSFVRPAHEQFF
NA TRBJ2-3 TRBV2 NA TGTGCCAGCAGTGAGGGGACAGATACGCAGTATTTT CASSEGTDTQYF
NA TRBJ2-3 TRBV5-6 NA TGTGCCAGCAGCTTGGGGCAATCAGATACGCAGTATTTT CASSLGQSDTQYF
NA TRBJ2-2 TRBV2 NA TGTGCCAGCACGCCTGAGGGAACGAACACCGGGGAGCTGTTTTTT CASTPEGTNTGELFF
NA TRBJ1-2 TRBV5-1 NA TGCGCCAGCAGCTTGGCAGTGACAGGCCCGGGGGGCTACACCTTC CASSLAVTGPGGYTF
NA TRBJ1-1 TRBV2 NA TGTGCCTATACTGGGGGCGCTCCGATGAATGAAGCTTTCTTT CAYTGGAPMNEAFF
NA TRBJ2-7 TRBV6-6 NA TGTGCCAGCAGTTCGGAGACCTACGAGCAGTACTTC CASSSETYEQYF
NA TRBJ2-3 TRBV28 NA TGTGCCAGCAGTTTTCCTCCCGACAGGTTCACAGATACGCAGTATTTT CASSFPPDRFTDTQYF
NA TRBJ2-7 TRBV7-2 few TGTGCCAGCAGCTCTGACACAGGGAACGAGCAGTACTTC CASSSDTGNEQYF
NA TRBJ1-5 TRBV21-1 NA TGTGCCAGCAGCTCTCCTTGGGACAGGGTAGGCCAACAGCCCCAGCATTTT CASSSPWDRVGQQPQHF
NA TRBJ2-1 TRBV9 NA TGTGCCAGCAGGAAGTCCGGGGGGCAGGAGAATGAGCAGTTCTTC CASRKSGGQENEQFF
TRBD1 TRBJ2-7 TRBV29-1 NA TGCAGCACGTCAGGGGGCTACGAGCAGTACTTC CSTSGGYEQYF
TRBD2 TRBJ2-5 TRBV28 NA TGTGCCATCGCCCTAACGGGACCGGGACTAGCGGGAGCGGAGACCCAGTACTTC CAIALTGPGLAGAETQYF
TRBD2 TRBJ2-2 TRBV4-3 NA TGCGCCAGCAGCCAAGGACTAGCGGGTGCCGGGGAGCTGTTTTTT CASSQGLAGAGELFF
NA TRBJ2-7 TRBV5-1 NA TGCGCCAGCAGCTTGACGGGAAGCTCCTACGAGCAGTACTTC CASSLTGSSYEQYF
NA TRBJ2-7 TRBV7-2 NA TGTGCCAGCAGATCTCCGGGACACCCATACGAGCAGTACTTC CASRSPGHPYEQYF
TRBD2 TRBJ2-3 TRBV5-1 NA TGCGCCAGCACCCCGACTAGCGGACCCACAGATACGCAGTATTTT CASTPTSGPTDTQYF
TRBD2 TRBJ2-5 TRBV11-3 NA TGTGCCAGCAGCTCGGGACTAGCGGAAGAGACCCAGTACTTC CASSSGLAEETQYF
NA TRBJ2-1 TRBV5-1 NA TGCGCCAGCAGCCCCTGGGGTGGTGATGCGGGCAGCTCCTACAATGAGCAGTTCTTC CASSPWGGDAGSSYNEQFF
NA TRBJ2-7 TRBV7-9 once TGTGCCAGCAGCCCTGACGGACCCTCCTACGAGCAGTACTTC CASSPDGPSYEQYF
TRBD2 TRBJ2-7 TRBV5-4 NA TGTGCCAGCAGCTTGGATTTACGGGAGGATCCCTACGAGCAGTACTTC CASSLDLREDPYEQYF
TRBD1 TRBJ1-3 TRBV6-1 NA TGTGCCAGCACGAGGGACAGTGGCTCTGGAAACACCATATATTTT CASTRDSGSGNTIYF
TRBD2 TRBJ2-7 TRBV27 NA TGTGCCAGCAGTGTATTAGCGGGTTTCATCCACGAGCAGTACTTC CASSVLAGFIHEQYF
NA TRBJ1-2 TRBV5-4 once TGTGCCAGCAGCCTCGACGGGATTCCCTCCAACTATGGCTACACCTTC CASSLDGIPSNYGYTF
TRBD1 TRBJ2-1 TRBV19 NA TGTGCCAGTAGTTTGACAGGGGGAAATGAGCAGTTCTTC CASSLTGGNEQFF
NA TRBJ1-1 TRBV29-1 NA TGCAGCGTTGAAGGGACAGCAAACACTGAAGCTTTCTTT CSVEGTANTEAFF
TRBD2 TRBJ2-1 TRBV11-2 NA TGTGCCAGCAGCTCACTAGCGGGAGAGGTCAATGAGCAGTTCTTC CASSSLAGEVNEQFF
TRBD1 TRBJ2-7 TRBV9 NA TGTGCCAGCAGCCCCCGCGGGACAGGGATGTACGAGCAGTACTTC CASSPRGTGMYEQYF
NA TRBJ2-7 TRBV18 NA TGTGCCAGCTCCCCCCAGGGGCTAGCGACCTCCTACGAGCAGTACTTC CASSPQGLATSYEQYF
TRBD2 TRBJ2-7 TRBV4-1 NA TGCGCCAGCAGCCAAGACCTAGCGGCTGCCCGCCTCGAGCAGTACTTC CASSQDLAAARLEQYF
TRBD1 TRBJ2-7 TRBV16 NA TGTGCCAGCAGCCAATCGGGACAGGGGGCCTACGAGCAGTACTTC CASSQSGQGAYEQYF
NA TRBJ2-2 TRBV5-1 NA TGCGCCAGCACCGGCGGCCAGGGTTTAATCGGGGAGCTGTTTTTT CASTGGQGLIGELFF
NA TRBJ2-7 TRBV2 NA TGTGCCAGCAGTCCCCCAAAGTGGAAAGTCGGCGAGCAGTACTTC CASSPPKWKVGEQYF
TRBD1 TRBJ1-2 TRBV25-1 once TGTGCCAGCAGTGACAGACAGGGGACCTATGGCTACACCTTC CASSDRQGTYGYTF
NA TRBJ2-7 TRBV7-9 NA TGTGCCAGCAGCCCGCCAAATTACGAGCAGTACTTC CASSPPNYEQYF
NA TRBJ1-1 TRBV6-1 NA TGTGCCAGCAGTCAGGTCCTAGGCACTGAAGCTTTCTTT CASSQVLGTEAFF
TRBD2 TRBJ2-7 TRBV5-1 NA TGCGCCAGCAGCTCCGGACTAGCGGGAGTCTACGAGCAGTACTTC CASSSGLAGVYEQYF
TRBD1 TRBJ1-1 TRBV18 NA TGTGCCAGCTCACCAGGACAGGGCAGCACTGAAGCTTTCTTT CASSPGQGSTEAFF
TRBD2 TRBJ2-1 TRBV5-1 NA TGCGCCAGCAGCTTGGTTCAGGCGGGAGTGGATGAGCAGTTCTTC CASSLVQAGVDEQFF
TRBD1 TRBJ2-1 TRBV5-5 NA TGTGCCAGCAGCTTGTTACAGGGGTGGTCCGATGAGCAGTTCTTC CASSLLQGWSDEQFF
TRBD2 TRBJ2-7 TRBV28 NA TGTGCCAGCAGTTGGGGAAGGACTAGCGGGACCTACGAGCAGTACTTC CASSWGRTSGTYEQYF
TRBD1 TRBJ1-2 TRBV28 NA TGTGCCAGCAGACCACCTGATTTCACAGGGGGCGTTTGGGGCTACACCTTC CASRPPDFTGGVWGYTF
TRBD1 TRBJ2-7 TRBV5-1 NA TGCGCCAGCAGCACCGGACAGGGATTCGGAGAGCAGTACTTC CASSTGQGFGEQYF
TRBD1 TRBJ2-2 TRBV7-8 NA TGTGCCAGCAGCTCTACAGGGGGCGTTGCTACCGGGGAGCTGTTTTTT CASSSTGGVATGELFF
NA TRBJ2-7 TRBV19 NA TGTGCCTCCGTTTCTAAGGACTACGAGCAGTACTTC CASVSKDYEQYF
TRBD1 TRBJ1-5 TRBV5-6 NA TGTGCCAGCAGCGCAATAGGACAGGAGAGCAATCAGCCCCAGCATTTT CASSAIGQESNQPQHF
NA TRBJ2-5 TRBV2 NA TGTGCCAGCAGTGAAGCGATCGGCCGAGAGACCCAGTACTTC CASSEAIGRETQYF
NA TRBJ2-7 TRBV5-8 NA TGTGCCAGCAGCCAAGGACGTAGCTACGAGCAGTACTTC CASSQGRSYEQYF
NA TRBJ2-1 TRBV27 NA TGTGCCAGCAGTTTATTTTCGGACTCGATCTACAATGAGCAGTTCTTC CASSLFSDSIYNEQFF
NA TRBJ2-5 TRBV28 NA TGTGCCAGCAGTTCCAACCCCCGTTGGGGGAACCAAGAGACCCAGTACTTC CASSSNPRWGNQETQYF
NA TRBJ2-6 TRBV7-9 NA TGTGCCAGCACGCCGAGTTCTGGGGCCAACGTCCTGACTTTC CASTPSSGANVLTF
NA TRBJ2-1 TRBV1 NA TGCACCAGCAGCCAAGATTCCGGGACTAGCGGGAGCGCGGCCGATGAGCAGTTCTTC CTSSQDSGTSGSAADEQFF
TRBD2 TRBJ2-7 TRBV29-1 once TGCAGCGTGAGGGGGGGACTAGCGGGAGATTACGAGCAGTACTTC CSVRGGLAGDYEQYF
NA TRBJ2-7 TRBV7-2 NA TGTGCCAGCAGCTCCTTGGACGAGCAGTACTTC CASSSLDEQYF
TRBD2 TRBJ2-5 TRBV6-1 NA TGTGCCAGCAGTGCCCCCAGTAGAGCGGGAATCCAAGAGACCCAGTACTTC CASSAPSRAGIQETQYF
NA TRBJ1-5 TRBV13 NA TGTGCCAGCAGCCAGACGTATGGGGCGGAAGGAAATCAGCCCCAGCATTTT CASSQTYGAEGNQPQHF
NA TRBJ1-5 TRBV27 NA TGTGCCAGCAGTTTACTCGGGGTCGACAATCAGCCCCAGCATTTT CASSLLGVDNQPQHF